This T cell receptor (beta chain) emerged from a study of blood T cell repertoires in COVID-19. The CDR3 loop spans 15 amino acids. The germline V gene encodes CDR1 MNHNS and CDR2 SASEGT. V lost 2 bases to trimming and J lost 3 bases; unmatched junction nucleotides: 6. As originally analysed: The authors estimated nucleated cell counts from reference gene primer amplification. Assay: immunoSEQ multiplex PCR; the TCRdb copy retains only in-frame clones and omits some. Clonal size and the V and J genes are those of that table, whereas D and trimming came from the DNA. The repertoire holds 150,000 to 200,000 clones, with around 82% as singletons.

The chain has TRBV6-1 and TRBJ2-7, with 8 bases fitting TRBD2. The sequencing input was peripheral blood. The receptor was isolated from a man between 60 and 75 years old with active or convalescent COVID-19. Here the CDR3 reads CASSEYPRGVYEQYF. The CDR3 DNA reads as TGTGCCAGCAGTGAATATCCGCGGGGGGTCTACGAGCAGTACTTC.